The rows below give T cell receptor beta chains drawn from one sample of a study of cytomegalovirus exposure and HLA in healthy donors. Only in-frame clones appear in the TCRdb table, and some are missing; sequencing was by immunoSEQ multiplex PCR. The table lists over 130,000 clones, 75% to 90% of them singletons. The sequenced sample was PBMCs. Every receptor here comes from a female donor in good health and CMV-seronegative. The CDR3 runs from the conserved cysteine through the conserved F or W. D genes are given only for firm matches. Rows give clone size only sometimes, using once, few, many, or a class for an expanded clone.

DNA	CDR3	size	V	length	J	D
TGTGCCAGCAGCGTAGAGGGGAACGGCTATGGCTACACCTTC	CASSVEGNGYGYTF	once	TRBV9	14	TRBJ1-2	NA
TGTGCCAGCAGTTACTCGGGAGAGGGGGCCTACAATGAGCAGTTCTTC	CASSYSGEGAYNEQFF	NA	TRBV6-6	16	TRBJ2-1	NA
TGTGCCAGCAGTGAAGGGGGGACAGGGTTTTATGGCTACACCTTC	CASSEGGTGFYGYTF	NA	TRBV6-1	15	TRBJ1-2	TRBD1
TGTGCCAGCAGCTTTTATGTCTCCTACGAGCAGTACTTC	CASSFYVSYEQYF	NA	TRBV7-2	13	TRBJ2-7	NA
TGCAGCCTCCGGGTGGGGAGAGAGACCCAGTACTTC	CSLRVGRETQYF	NA	TRBV29-1	12	TRBJ2-5	NA
TGTGCCATCAGTGAGTACACAGGGGATGATACGCAGTATTTT	CAISEYTGDDTQYF	NA	TRBV10-3	14	TRBJ2-3	TRBD1
TGTGCCAGCAGCCCCTCTAGCGGAGTCTTCTACGAGCAGTACTTC	CASSPSSGVFYEQYF	once	TRBV7-9	15	TRBJ2-7	TRBD2
TGCGCCAGCAGCCCTTTGGGCTACCCCGATGGCTACACCTTC	CASSPLGYPDGYTF	medium-sized	TRBV4-1	14	TRBJ1-2	NA
TGCAGCGTTGAAAGCAGGGGAGGGACTGAAGCTTTCTTT	CSVESRGGTEAFF	NA	TRBV29-1	13	TRBJ1-1	NA
TGCAGCGTTGAACGGGGGGCGCGACACGAGCAGTACTTC	CSVERGARHEQYF	once	TRBV29-1	13	TRBJ2-7	NA
TGCGCCAGCAGCTTGCTGGGACAGGGTCGGGCTGAAGCTTTCTTT	CASSLLGQGRAEAFF	NA	TRBV5-1	15	TRBJ1-1	TRBD1
TGTGCCAGTAGTATACCCGGACAGGGAGGGCAGCCCCAGCATTTT	CASSIPGQGGQPQHF	NA	TRBV19	15	TRBJ1-5	TRBD1
TGCGCCAGCAGCTTGGGTGCGGCTCAGTCTGGAAACACCATATATTTT	CASSLGAAQSGNTIYF	NA	TRBV5-1	16	TRBJ1-3	NA
TGCGCCAGCAGCTGGGACAGCGCAGATACGCAGTATTTT	CASSWDSADTQYF	once	TRBV5-1	13	TRBJ2-3	TRBD1
TGCGCCAGCAGCCAAGATAACGGACAGTACTACGAGCAGTACTTC	CASSQDNGQYYEQYF	NA	TRBV4-1	15	TRBJ2-7	NA
TGTGCCATCAGTGAGTCGAGCCTAGCGGGAGGGGCGAGGTGTGAGCAGTTCTTC	CAISESSLAGGARCEQFF	NA	TRBV10-3	18	TRBJ2-1	TRBD2
TGTGCCAGCAGCGTCGGGCTAGCGGGCGAGACCCAGTACTTC	CASSVGLAGETQYF	NA	TRBV9	14	TRBJ2-5	TRBD2
TGTGCCAGCAGCCTGGACAGGGGGCAATACAATGAGCAGTTCTTC	CASSLDRGQYNEQFF	NA	TRBV6-6	15	TRBJ2-1	TRBD1
TGCGCCAGCAGCTTGGCCCCACTAGCGGCCAACAATGAGCAGTTCTTC	CASSLAPLAANNEQFF	NA	TRBV5-1	16	TRBJ2-1	TRBD2
TGTGCCAGTAGTATTAACCAGGGGCCAGATACGCAGTATTTT	CASSINQGPDTQYF	few	TRBV19	14	TRBJ2-3	NA
TGTGCCAGTAGTCCTCGACAGAGCTCTGGGGCCAACGTCCTGACTTTC	CASSPRQSSGANVLTF	NA	TRBV19	16	TRBJ2-6	NA
TGTGCCAGTCGGGACAGGAGTAGCAATCAGCCCCAGCATTTT	CASRDRSSNQPQHF	NA	TRBV6-5	14	TRBJ1-5	TRBD1
TGCGCCAGCAGCCTGGGACAGAATAATGAAAAACTGTTTTTT	CASSLGQNNEKLFF	NA	TRBV5-1	14	TRBJ1-4	TRBD1
TGCAGCGCCCGTAGCGGGAGAGGGACCGGGGAGCTGTTTTTT	CSARSGRGTGELFF	NA	TRBV29-1	14	TRBJ2-2	TRBD2
TGTGCCAGCAGCTTCGGACAGGGGACCTACAATGAGCAGTTCTTC	CASSFGQGTYNEQFF	once	TRBV7-9	15	TRBJ2-1	TRBD1
TGTGCCAGCAGCTTAGATGGAGGTCCTTCCTACAATGAGCAGTTCTTC	CASSLDGGPSYNEQFF	NA	TRBV11-3	16	TRBJ2-1	NA
TGTGCCAGCTCACAGGGGGCCACCCAAGAGACCCAGTACTTC	CASSQGATQETQYF	NA	TRBV18	14	TRBJ2-5	TRBD1
TGTGCCAGTAGATTTAAACAGGGTTACCTGAACACTGAAGCTTTCTTT	CASRFKQGYLNTEAFF	NA	TRBV19	16	TRBJ1-1	NA